This TCR beta chain stems from a study of breast tumors, draining lymph nodes, adjacent tissues. For this clonotype: The antigen is not known. One end of the junction varies from germline; a read error may be responsible.

Each CDR3 protein gets one entry after TCRdb re-called the multiplex PCR reads with MiXCR. The table shows roughly 110,000 distinct CDR3 sequences, with less than 40% occurring only once. Axillary draining lymph nodes of breast cancer patients supplied the node samples. Study findings and constraints: Tumor repertoires ranked between lymph nodes and nontumor tissue in diversity, with V and J gene preferences. Luminal-like breast cancer showed significantly higher tumor–nontumor repertoire similarity than basal-like. Data fit most tumor T cells coming from lymph node, expanding in tumor.

The clonotype originates from a female donor with breast cancer. Some clones in this sample may be carry-over from other donors' samples. The specimen was axillary lymph node tissue.

CDR3 DNA sequence: TGTGCCAGCAGCCAATGGTCGGAAGCTTCCTTT. This gives the protein CASSQWSEASF. The J gene is TRBJ1-1, the V gene TRBV14; unclear D gene. The CDR3 contains 11 residues. The germline V gene has CDR1 SGHDN and CDR2 FVKESK.